This T cell receptor (beta chain) was observed in a study of blood T cells in healthy people across ages (dated by TCRdb to between 2015 and 2016). Study-wide context: In model experiments, roughly one uniquely barcoded TCR beta cDNA molecule per two T cells was captured by template switching. Four age groups were formed from the donors: young (average approximately 15 years), middle-aged (approximately 40), aged (roughly 58) and long-lived (more than 75). To avoid experimental bias, donors of different ages were randomly spread across the sequencing lanes. Using deep sequencing normalized with unique cDNA molecular identifiers, the study measured how TCR beta repertoire diversity changes with age. Two additional independent replicas of 1 million unique cDNA reads from the same blood draw were analyzed for two donors (one aged 18 to 29 and one aged 80 or older). Here is what the overall study found, with its caveats: Because profiling used bulk unsorted PBMCs, naive and antigen-experienced compartments could not be compared conclusively. Observed TCR beta diversity per million T cells fell roughly linearly with age, and a significant reduction was already apparent by age around 39. The long-lived group showed more naive CD4+ T cells, fewer expanded clones and increased TCR diversity than the aged group, suggesting age selection. Estimates of total diversity based on one million sequenced T cells were regarded as lower bounds and as underestimates. Because donor CMV infection status was unknown, age-related changes in expanded clonotypes were potentially confounded. A strong correlation was found between observed TCR beta diversity and the percentage of naive T cells measured by flow cytometry.

The donors were 40 or so Caucasian individuals from Russia, aged 6 to 90 years, who were systemically healthy. Each donor gave about 10 milliliters of peripheral blood, drawn into EDTA-treated Vacutainer tubes. Ficoll-Paque density-gradient centrifugation was used to isolate PBMCs, with at least 7 million obtained per sample. Trizol reagent was used to extract total RNA from the PBMCs, yielding at least 6 micrograms per sample. For every donor, flow cytometry on a PBMC aliquot measured the percentage of naive CD45RAhigh/CD27high T cells. CDR1 DFQATT and CDR2 SNEGSKA were looked up in the germline V gene (reference sequence). The CDR3 runs 13 amino acids, cysteine and phenylalanine included. Of the read, only the CDR3 DNA is kept; its 39 bases are in frame from base 1. V is clipped by 5 bases and J by 0 bases, and the sequence between their germline boundaries is 11 bases long. The library was made by 5' RACE. The instrument was an Illumina HiSeq 2500. The second PCR ran for roughly 7 to 11 cycles and used a J-beta primer mix along with a sample-barcoded 5' primer. Each TCR beta cDNA molecule received a unique molecular identifier from a template-switch 5' adaptor carrying 12 random nucleotides. Each sample yielded at least 3 million CDR3-containing paired-end reads. The Mint cDNA synthesis kit, primed by a TRBC-specific oligonucleotide, was used to synthesize first-strand cDNA from all RNA. All cDNA was treated with uracil-DNA glycosylase and then went through a first 18-cycle PCR with the universal primers M1SS and BC2_uni_R. On the study's bioinformatics: Normalization of each sample was performed by random selection of 1 million high-quality reads, each carrying a distinct molecular identifier. Instead of being binned into consensus sequences, reads that shared molecular identifiers were thrown out. MiTCR, run with a Q25 quality threshold and the strictest error-elimination algorithm, handled CDR3 identification, clonotype clustering and error correction. Lower-bound total TCR beta diversity was estimated with a nonparametric unseen species model using Euler transformation. TCRdb trimmed public reads at Q25 via fastp, called clones via MiXCR and kept in-frame beta chains. Identical CDR3 proteins give one entry, which carries the most common genes and DNA. These V and J calls are TCRdb output, not the study's own analysis. This sample is represented by about 1,400,000 distinct CDR3 sequences; approximately 59% of them were singletons. The ten top clones hold over 5.5% of the sample.

As for this clonotype: Its antigen remains undetermined. Base qualities are not at hand, and no much larger clone is one base apart.

This receptor was identified in a man younger than 30 in good health. The sequenced material came from blood. Recombination connected TRBV20-1 to TRBJ2-7; a confident D gene designation cannot be given. The DNA sequence reads TGCAGTGCTTATGCTTTTAGCTCCTACGAGCAGTACTTC. The resulting protein is CSAYAFSSYEQYF.